This T cell receptor beta chain was sequenced during a study of T-cell reconstitution after alpha-beta-depleted transplantation in children. This sample's TCRbeta library carried unique molecular identifier barcodes. TCRdb used MiXCR to reprocess the PCR reads, holding one entry per CDR3 protein. The top ten hold under 30% of the sample, which has 440,000 or so distinct CDR3 sequences, over 40% seen once. The CDR3 is 13 amino acids. The V gene lost 4 bases and the J gene lost 6 bases, with 13 bases spanning the gap. Germline V gene sequence: CDR1 SGHRS, CDR2 YFSETQ. This receptor was taken from a girl aged 2 to 9 with aplastic anemia, due to receive a stem cell transplant. The chain couples TRBV5-1 to TRBJ1-1, with D unclear. This specimen consisted of PBMCs, obtained before TCRalphabeta/CD19-depleted stem cell transplant. CDR3 protein: CASSGDRPPEAFF. The CDR3 DNA reads as TGCGCCAGCAGCGGCGACCGGCCCCCTGAAGCTTTCTTT.